The following is a T cell receptor (beta chain) sequence with its context. Antigen unknown. Germline assignment: CDR1 SGHRS and CDR2 YFSETQ. Between the trimmed V and J ends, which lost 5 bases and 3 bases, there was a span of 11 bases. CDR3 size: 13 residues. Isolated RNA was reverse transcribed in full, so expressed TCRB transcripts were sequenced. The protocol was immunoSEQ multiplex PCR, while the TCRdb copy is restricted to in-frame clones and leaves out a portion. The sample consists of 200,000 to 300,000 clones, approximately 11% of them appearing once. A heparinised blood draw that averaged roughly 110 mL was obtained once from each donor. Each population that was sorted was more than 95% pure. This sample stems from a study of beta chain features in type 1 diabetes. Study-wide results and caveats: Sequencing used cDNA, and cells with high TCR expression could therefore be over-represented. Fewer junction insertions and more nucleotide deletions appeared in type 1 diabetes patients. There was a moderate but significant shortening of TCRB CDR3s in all four CD4+ subsets of Type 1 diabetes patients.

The sequence derives from a man aged 25 to 45 with type 1 diabetes. The source material was naive CD4+ T cells from blood. The rearrangement uses TRBV5-1 and TRBJ1-1; D is uncertain. CDR3 in amino acids: CASRERVDTEAFF. The CDR3 DNA sequence: TGCGCCAGCAGGGAGAGGGTTGACACTGAAGCTTTCTTT. The full variable domain, rest sourced from reference TRBV5-1 and TRBJ1-1, is KAGVTQTPRYLIKTRGQQVTLSCSPISGHRSVSWYQQTPGQGLQFLFEYFSETQRNKGNFPGRFSGRQFSNSRSEMNVSTLELGDSALYLCASRERVDTEAFFGQGTRLTVV.